This TCR beta chain emerged from a study of cytomegalovirus exposure and HLA in healthy donors (dated by TCRdb to 2017 to 2019). With respect to the entire study: A later analysis indicated that the 120 or so validation repertoires were generated on the platform also employed for the 700 or so repertoires of the first cohort. The aim of the study was to test whether cataloging public T cell receptors could identify signatures of past pathogen exposure. Along with the approximately 620-subject first cohort, a separate validation cohort of around 120 different subjects was used. The study combined high-throughput TCR immunosequencing, statistical association of individual TCRs with disease status, and machine learning to predict cytomegalovirus infection status.

The germline V gene yields ENHRY for CDR1 and SYGVKD for CDR2. Trimming removed 5 bases from V and 6 bases from J; the gene matches leave 5 bases unexplained. Including the terminal cysteine and phenylalanine, the CDR3 comprises 14 residues. This entry keeps only the CDR3 DNA: 42 bases, framed from base 1. The donors belonged to the validation cohort of approximately 130 subjects, which was separate from the roughly 680-subject first cohort. As for this clone: Its antigen target is currently unknown. Base-call qualities are not available, and no considerably larger clone is one nucleotide away.

Results and caveats for the whole study, not just this receptor: A later analysis lacked HLA typing for the validation cohort, so it scored co-occurrence in that cohort across all 110 or so repertoires. The study gave a list of under 200 TCR beta chains associated with cytomegalovirus. It was suggested by the authors that the approach could potentially be generalized to other disease states and immunological phenotypes. A few of the identified cytomegalovirus-associated TCR beta chains were confirmed in vitro to be specific for cytomegalovirus antigens. The classifier was reported to diagnose cytomegalovirus status with high specificity and sensitivity in both the original cohort and the validation cohort. Across donors, most TCR sequences were observed very rarely, whereas some public TCRs were present in many individuals. In a later analysis, TCRs clustered in the first cohort were found to also tend to co-occur in the approximately 110 validation repertoires, with approximately 95% of cluster scores above 0.

The library came from the immunoSEQ multiplex PCR assay. Per the source publication's procedure: A statistical classification framework was developed to diagnose cytomegalovirus status using the catalog of TCR beta chain sequences. The table comes from immuneACCESS by way of TCRdb, which keeps in-frame sequences with V and J called. Part of the clones is missing from these tables; in studies checked, under half for an unresolved V gene and the rest for unknown reasons. For V, J and clone size, that table is used; D and trimming come from the DNA. Here the sample has under 300,000 clones; around 86% occur a single time. Clones ranked in the top ten supply over 0.95% of the sample.

This clonotype was obtained from a woman between 18 and 29 years old in good health and CMV-seronegative. Sequences were obtained from PBMCs. This receptor chain uses TRBV10-3 and TRBJ2-1, and 9 bases in between align with TRBD2. The sequenced DNA: TGTGCCATCAGTACGGGACTAGCATCCAATGAGCAGTTCTTC. It specifies CAISTGLASNEQFF.